This T cell receptor beta chain was sequenced in a study of blood T cell repertoires in COVID-19. This CDR3 region has 14 residues. Per the germline V gene, CDR1 is SGHNT and CDR2 is YYREEE (reference sequence). V lost 1 base, J lost 4 bases, and 10 bases lay in between. The repertoire was sequenced with immunoSEQ multiplex PCR; TCRdb's copy has only in-frame clones and lacks some. The sample has about 190,000 clones; roughly 84% are singletons. The chain combines TRBV5-4 with TRBJ2-3; tentatively, D is TRBD2 (5 bases). Source material: peripheral blood. This clonotype was obtained from a human donor in a cohort sampled during active COVID-19. This chain's CDR3 is CASSLRNGADTQYF. The CDR3 DNA reads TGTGCCAGCAGCTTGAGGAACGGGGCAGATACGCAGTATTTT.